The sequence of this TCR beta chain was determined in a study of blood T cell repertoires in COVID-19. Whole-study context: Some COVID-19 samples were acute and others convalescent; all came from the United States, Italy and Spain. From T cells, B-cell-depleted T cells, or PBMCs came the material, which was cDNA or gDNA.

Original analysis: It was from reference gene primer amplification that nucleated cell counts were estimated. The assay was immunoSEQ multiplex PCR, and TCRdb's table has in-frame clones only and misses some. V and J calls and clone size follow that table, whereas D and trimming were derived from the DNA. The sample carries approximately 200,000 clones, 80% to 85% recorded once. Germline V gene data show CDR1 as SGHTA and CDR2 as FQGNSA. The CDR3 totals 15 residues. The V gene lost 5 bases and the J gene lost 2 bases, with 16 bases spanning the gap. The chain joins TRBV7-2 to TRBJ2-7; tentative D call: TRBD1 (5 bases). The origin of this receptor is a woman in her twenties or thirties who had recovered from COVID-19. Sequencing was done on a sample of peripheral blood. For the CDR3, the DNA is TGTGCCAGCAGCCCCACGGTGGTAGGGGCCTACGAGCAGTACTTC. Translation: CASSPTVVGAYEQYF.